Presented here are 24 T cell receptor beta chains from one specimen sequenced in a study of CD8+ T cells in alopecia areata. After isolation, RNA underwent reverse transcription to generate cDNA as the sequencing template. Sequenced by immunoSEQ multiplex PCR; TCRdb stores in-frame clones only, minus some. The table has 90,000 to 100,000 clones, about 40% seen once. Sequenced sample: CD4+ T cells sorted from blood. The origin of the receptors is a human donor with alopecia areata.

The chain carries TRBV29-1 and TRBJ1-5; D might be TRBD1 (5 bases). This CDR3 is 13 amino acids long. CDR1 and CDR2 from the germline V gene are SQVTM and ANQGSEA. V was cut by 7 bases and J by 9 bases, with 19 bases left in between. The CDR3 here is CSAGAGRDGPQHF. DNA for the CDR3: TGCAGCGCCGGGGCAGGGCGCGATGGGCCCCAGCATTTT.

This clone was counted once. The chain uses TRBV30 and TRBJ2-3; D is unresolved. The germline V and J ends were trimmed by 4 bases and 5 bases, with 13 bases remaining between them. This CDR3 has 13 residues. CDR1 GTSNPN and CDR2 SVGIG come from the germline V gene (reference sequence). The CDR3 loop reads CAWTPGVGDTQYF. CDR3 nucleotide sequence: TGTGCCTGGACTCCCGGAGTCGGAGATACGCAGTATTTT.

V usage is TRBV30 and J usage is TRBJ2-7; possible D gene TRBD1, 5 bases. This CDR3 is 14 amino acids long. V was clipped by 8 bases and J by 6 bases, with 23 bases between them. Germline CDR1 reads GTSNPN; CDR2 reads SVGIG (reference sequence). The CDR3 sequence: CAGDRSRQGGEQYF. DNA of the CDR3: TGTGCCGGAGACCGGAGTCGGCAGGGCGGCGAGCAGTACTTC.

Only a few counts were recorded for this clone. This chain links TRBV11-3 with TRBJ2-1; 9 bases match TRBD2. The ends lost 5 bases at V and 7 bases at J; junction bases unmatched: 6. Germline-derived CDR1 and CDR2 are SGHNT and YENEEA. The CDR3 is 14 amino acids. CDR3 amino acids: CASSQAGGGNEQFF. The CDR3 DNA reads TGTGCCAGCAGCCAAGCGGGGGGTGGGAATGAGCAGTTCTTC.

This clone was observed a few times. This chain links TRBV14 with TRBJ2-5; no definite D call. This CDR3 has 13 residues. Trimming stripped 2 bases from V and 7 bases from J, with 11 bases between. In germline, CDR1 is SGHDN, CDR2 FVKESK. CDR3 sequence: CASSQNTGVTQYF. For the CDR3, the DNA is TGTGCCAGCAGCCAAAACACGGGCGTGACCCAGTACTTC.

This clone came up a few times. V gene TRBV7-3 combines with J gene TRBJ2-2, with TRBD1 matching 7 bases. V shed 5 bases, J shed 0 bases, and the junction held 3 bases outside the gene matches. The CDR3 has 15 amino acids. Looked up from germline, CDR1 is SGHTA and CDR2 is FQGTGA. The CDR3 protein is CASSPGQANTGELFF. In DNA form, the CDR3 reads TGTGCCAGCAGCCCAGGACAGGCGAACACCGGGGAGCTGTTTTTT.

Only one count was recorded for this clone. The genes are TRBV30 and TRBJ1-2; unclear D gene. Germline loops: CDR1 GTSNPN, CDR2 SVGIG (reference sequence). This CDR3 is 14 amino acids long. V lost 2 bases to trimming and J lost 2 bases, with 12 bases between them. The CDR3 DNA follows: TGTGCCTGGAGTAGGTTTCGCTCGAACTATGGCTACACCTTC. Its protein is CAWSRFRSNYGYTF.

The V call is TRBV19, the J call TRBJ1-2, with 9 bases matching TRBD1. J was trimmed by 4 bases and V by 5 bases; bases with no gene match: 5. CDR3 length: 14 amino acids. The germline gives CDR1 LNHDA, CDR2 SQIVND (reference sequence). The CDR3 is CASSPGTGSYGYTF. The CDR3 DNA is TGTGCCAGTAGTCCTGGGACAGGGAGCTATGGCTACACCTTC.

The sample holds a few counts of this clone. The V and J genes are TRBV28 and TRBJ2-6; D is possibly TRBD2 (6 bases). CDR3 length: 18 amino acids. The V gene lost 11 bases and the J gene lost 3 bases, with 26 bases spanning the gap. CDR1 MDHEN and CDR2 SYDVKM come from the germline V gene. This CDR3 reads CAHSRMGLLGNGANVLTF. The CDR3 DNA reads TGTGCCCACTCCCGGATGGGACTTCTCGGTAATGGGGCCAACGTCCTGACTTTC.

This clone has a handful of counts. The chain has TRBV29-1 and TRBJ1-2, with D unresolved. CDR1 SQVTM and CDR2 ANQGSEA come from the germline V gene. The CDR3 length is 14 residues. Trimming pared 6 bases from V and 8 bases from J, leaving 22 bases between. The CDR3 loop is CSVVFSGRAGGYTF. The CDR3 nucleotides read TGCAGCGTCGTGTTTTCAGGTCGGGCGGGAGGCTACACCTTC.

This rearrangement joins TRBV2 to TRBJ2-5; D unclear. Germline V gene lookup returns CDR1 SNHLY and CDR2 FYNNEI. CDR3 length equals 14 residues. V shed 4 bases and J shed 2 bases, with 11 bases lying between them. Here the CDR3 DNA reads TGTGCCAGCAGTGTATCGTATGGGCAAGAGACCCAGTACTTC. Its protein product is CASSVSYGQETQYF.

This clone has only a few counts. The J gene is TRBJ2-3, the V gene TRBV29-1; 16 bases are a match to TRBD2. The germline V gene has CDR1 SQVTM and CDR2 ANQGSEA. The CDR3 runs to 14 residues. J gave up 5 bases and V 7 bases, and 3 bases lay outside the gene matches. The CDR3 coding sequence is TGCAGCGCGGGACTAGCGGGGGGGCAAGATACGCAGTATTTT. It encodes CSAGLAGGQDTQYF.

The V and J genes are TRBV29-1 and TRBJ2-7; D is unresolved. This CDR3 has 13 residues. The germline gives CDR1 SQVTM, CDR2 ANQGSEA. The CDR3 sequence: CSVREVSYYEQYF. The CDR3 region has the DNA TGCAGTGTCCGAGAGGTCTCCTACTACGAGCAGTACTTC.

The chain couples TRBV29-1 to TRBJ2-3, with TRBD2 identical over 10 bases. CDR3 size: 13 residues. Unmatched junction bases numbered 4, after V lost 4 bases and J lost 6 bases. Germline V gene sequence: CDR1 SQVTM, CDR2 ANQGSEA. The CDR3 sequence is CSVAAGGQDTQYF. The CDR3 coding sequence is TGCAGCGTTGCAGCGGGGGGGCAGGATACGCAGTATTTT.

This clone appeared a few times. The rearrangement joins TRBV18 to TRBJ2-7; D gene uncertain. The CDR3 runs to 13 residues. CDR1 is KGHSH and CDR2 is LQKENI in the germline V gene. Between the trimmed V and J ends, which lost 3 bases and 1 base, there was a span of 7 bases. CDR3 region: CASSPLRSYEQYF. The CDR3 region has the DNA TGTGCCAGCTCACCTTTACGGTCCTACGAGCAGTACTTC. The entire variable domain, with the rest obtained from reference TRBV18 and TRBJ2-7, is as follows: NAGVMQNPRHLVRRRGQEARLRCSPMKGHSHVYWYRQLPEEGLKFMVYLQKENIIDESGMPKERFSAEFPKEGPSILRIQQVVRGDSAAYFCASSPLRSYEQYFGPGTRLTVT.

This chain joins TRBV30 and TRBJ1-5; D possibly corresponds to TRBD1 (5 bases). In germline, CDR1 is GTSNPN, CDR2 SVGIG (reference sequence). The V end was cut by 3 bases, the J end by 4 bases, with 16 bases between. This CDR3 contains 15 residues. CDR3 coding DNA: TGTGCCTGGAGCAATCCGGCAGGGCCAAATCAGCCCCAGCATTTT. The encoded protein is CAWSNPAGPNQPQHF.

The V and J genes are TRBV20-1 and TRBJ2-7; D is ambiguous. Germline values: CDR1 DFQATT, CDR2 SNEGSKA (reference sequence). CDR3 length: 11 residues. V lost 7 bases, J lost 7 bases, and 14 bases lay in between. CDR3 sequence reads: CSGAVRTEQYF. The CDR3 DNA follows: TGCAGTGGTGCGGTTCGTACAGAGCAGTACTTC.

The rearrangement joins TRBV30 to TRBJ1-2; TRBD1 aligns across 11 bases. After removal of 8 bases from V and 7 bases from J, the junction contained 9 bases not matched to a gene. The CDR3 sequence is 13 residues long. Germline values: CDR1 GTSNPN, CDR2 SVGIG (reference sequence). The CDR3 nucleotides are TGTGCCGGGACGGACAGGGGGCGACGTGGCTACACCTTC. Its translation is CAGTDRGRRGYTF. The full variable domain, with the rest looked up from reference TRBV30 and TRBJ1-2, is SQTIHQWPATLVQPVGSPLSLECTVEGTSNPNLYWYRQAAGRGLQLLFYSVGIGQISSEVPQNLSASRPQDRQFILSSKKLLLSDSGFYLCAGTDRGRRGYTFGSGTRLTVV.

V gene TRBV2 combines with J gene TRBJ1-2; unclear D gene. The germline CDR1 and CDR2 sequences are SNHLY and FYNNEI. The CDR3 runs 11 residues. Trimming removed 6 bases from V and 4 bases from J, with 6 bases in between. The CDR3 DNA reads TGTGCCAGCAGAGCGATCTATGGCTACACCTTC. As protein: CASRAIYGYTF. Using reference TRBV2 and TRBJ1-2 for the parts outside the CDR3, the full variable domain is EPEVTQTPSHQVTQMGQEVILRCVPISNHLYFYWYRQILGQKVEFLVSFYNNEISEKSEIFDDQFSVERPDGSNFTLKIRSTKLEDSAMYFCASRAIYGYTFGSGTRLTVV.

The genes are TRBV7-2 and TRBJ2-1; the match to TRBD2 covers 8 bases. Trimming at V came to 4 bases and at J to 6 bases, leaving 2 bases not matched to a gene. The CDR3 has 13 residues. In germline, CDR1 is SGHTA, CDR2 FQGNSA. Here the CDR3 DNA reads TGTGCCAGCAGCTCCGGGACTAGCAATGAGCAGTTCTTC. Its protein is CASSSGTSNEQFF. Full variable domain (missing parts from reference TRBV7-2 and TRBJ2-1): GAGVSQSPSNKVTEKGKDVELRCDPISGHTALYWYRQSLGQGLEFLIYFQGNSAPDKSGLPSDRFSAERTGGSVSTLTIQRTQQEDSAVYLCASSSGTSNEQFFGPGTRLTVL.

This clone occurred once. The chain joins TRBV9 to TRBJ1-2; unclear D gene. The CDR3 runs to 15 residues. Germline lookup yields CDR1 SGDLS and CDR2 YYNGEE. The V and J ends lost 4 bases and 5 bases respectively, with 18 bases between them. Written as DNA, the CDR3 is TGTGCCAGCAGCTCCACCCTCGTAGCTCGTTATGGCTACACCTTC. Protein sequence: CASSSTLVARYGYTF.

Here the CDR3 DNA reads TGCGCCAGCAGCCAAGCGAGAGGCCAGGGGGGAGAGACCCAGTACTTC. Translating gives CASSQARGQGGETQYF. V gene TRBV4-3 combines with J gene TRBJ2-5, with D possibly being TRBD1 (7 bases). Germline V lookup: CDR1 LGHNA, CDR2 YSLEER. The ends were cut back, 1 base at V and 4 bases at J, with 16 bases in the middle. The CDR3 loop spans 16 amino acids.

Concerning this clone: The same CDR3 also results from other DNA sequences found in this sample. The V gene is TRBV2, the J gene TRBJ2-1, with D unclear. V was pared by 3 bases and J by 4 bases, with 1 base between. CDR1 and CDR2 (germline): SNHLY, FYNNEI. The CDR3 has 11 residues. In DNA, the CDR3 is TGTGCCAGCAGTGAGTACAATGAGCAGTTCTTC. Translation gives CASSEYNEQFF.

This chain links TRBV29-1 with TRBJ2-6; 8 bases agree with TRBD1. The CDR3 runs to 17 residues. CDR1 and CDR2 from the germline V gene are SQVTM and ANQGSEA. With V trimmed by 6 bases and J by 1 base, 11 bases remained unmatched. CDR3 nucleotide sequence: TGCAGCGTCCAGGCCCGGACAGGGATATCTGGGGCCAACGTCCTGACTTTC. This gives the protein CSVQARTGISGANVLTF.